This T cell receptor (beta chain) was retrieved from a study of PD-1 blockade in classical Hodgkin lymphoma. All the patients suffered relapse after autologous stem cell transplantation, and brentuximab vedotin exposure differed. Using immunoSEQ multiplex PCR, the repertoire was profiled, and TCRdb retains in-frame clones only, with some absent. The data show 100,000 or so clones, roughly 90% seen once. V was trimmed by 1 base and J by 3 bases, leaving 4 bases between them. The CDR3 has 11 amino acids. Germline CDR1 is DFQATT and CDR2 is SNEGSKA (reference sequence). This clonotype was sampled from a human donor with classical Hodgkin lymphoma. The rearrangement uses TRBV20-1 and TRBJ2-7; D is undetermined. The source material was peripheral blood mononuclear cells (PBMCs), sampled before the second cycle of nivolumab. The CDR3 here is CSARALYEQYF. The DNA for the CDR3 is TGCAGTGCTAGAGCCCTCTACGAGCAGTACTTC.